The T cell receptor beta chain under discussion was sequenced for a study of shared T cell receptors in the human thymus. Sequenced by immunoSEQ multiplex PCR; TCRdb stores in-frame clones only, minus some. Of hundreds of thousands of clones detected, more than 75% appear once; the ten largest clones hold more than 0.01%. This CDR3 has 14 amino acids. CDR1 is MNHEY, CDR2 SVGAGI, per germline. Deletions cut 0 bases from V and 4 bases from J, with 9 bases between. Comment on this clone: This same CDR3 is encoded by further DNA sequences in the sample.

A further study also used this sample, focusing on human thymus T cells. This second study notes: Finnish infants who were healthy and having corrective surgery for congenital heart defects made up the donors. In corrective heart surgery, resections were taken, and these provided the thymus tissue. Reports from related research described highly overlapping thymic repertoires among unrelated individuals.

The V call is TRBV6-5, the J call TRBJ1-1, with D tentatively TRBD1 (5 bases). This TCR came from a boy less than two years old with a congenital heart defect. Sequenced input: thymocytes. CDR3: CASSYSRGGTEAFF. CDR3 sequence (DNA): TGTGCCAGCAGTTACTCGCGGGGCGGCACTGAAGCTTTCTTT.